These T cell receptor beta chains were read from a single sample in a study of siplizumab effects on memory and regulatory T cells. Data came from immunoSEQ multiplex PCR; TCRdb stores just in-frame clones and leaves some out. The sample lists 55,000 to 70,000 clones; 90% to 95% were seen once. Sequenced sample: CD8+ T cells sorted from blood. The receptors were sampled from a human donor in good health. The CDR3 runs from the conserved cysteine through the conserved F or W. D genes are given only for firm matches.

J | V | D | CDR3
TRBJ1-1 | TRBV27 | NA | CASSWDLAGNTEAFF
TRBJ2-7 | TRBV9 | NA | CASSPAPQVEQYF
TRBJ1-1 | TRBV27 | NA | CASSPLHDTEAFF
TRBJ2-7 | TRBV6-5 | TRBD2 | CASSYYSGSSYEQYF
TRBJ1-1 | TRBV4-1 | NA | CASSQGLTGTEAFF
TRBJ2-7 | TRBV4-3 | TRBD1 | CASSARQGGYEQYF
TRBJ2-7 | TRBV14 | TRBD2 | CASRLRGGSAYEQYF
TRBJ2-5 | TRBV15 | NA | CATSTPEKGDQETQYF
TRBJ2-1 | TRBV27 | NA | CASSGWTTYSYNEQFF
TRBJ1-3 | TRBV27 | TRBD1 | CASSLGPITSTGAGNTIYF
TRBJ2-1 | TRBV5-1 | NA | CASSSASYNEQFF
TRBJ1-2 | TRBV28 | TRBD1 | CASSLGQGSYGYTF
TRBJ2-2 | TRBV27 | NA | CASSAGPGELFF
TRBJ1-1 | TRBV30 | TRBD1 | CAWKQGVNTEAFF
TRBJ2-1 | TRBV7-9 | NA | CASRGYRASEQTGEQFF
TRBJ1-1 | TRBV28 | TRBD1 | CASSLDRDTEAFF
TRBJ1-1 | TRBV19 | NA | CASSGALNTEAFF
TRBJ2-1 | TRBV5-1 | NA | CASSFGTTSYNEQFF
TRBJ2-3 | TRBV19 | TRBD2 | CASSWRETPDTQYF
TRBJ2-3 | TRBV7-9 | NA | CASSLALDTQYF
TRBJ1-1 | TRBV10-3 | NA | CATTQTGLGTEAFF
TRBJ2-3 | TRBV14 | NA | CASRQGYGTDTQYF
TRBJ1-1 | TRBV5-4 | TRBD1 | CASSFDRGTEAFF
TRBJ2-5 | TRBV27 | TRBD2 | CASNPGGATQETQYF
TRBJ2-1 | TRBV4-1 | TRBD2 | CASSQALAGGHNEQFF
TRBJ2-7 | TRBV2 | NA | CASSTGTNEQYF
TRBJ2-7 | TRBV4-1 | TRBD1 | CASSQGLGQAYEQYF
TRBJ2-7 | TRBV30 | NA | CAWSPGFGRYEQYF
TRBJ1-2 | TRBV10-3 | TRBD1 | CAILGQGDGYTF
TRBJ2-3 | TRBV9 | NA | CASSVGRTDTQYF
TRBJ2-7 | TRBV9 | NA | CASSVSWVSEQYF